The text below deals with one TCR beta chain. Germline V gene data show CDR1 as DFQATT and CDR2 as SNEGSKA (reference sequence). This CDR3 region has 15 residues. V was pared by 3 bases and J by 0 bases, with 12 bases between. TCRdb reprocessed the RT-PCR reads with MiXCR, giving one entry per CDR3 protein. Here the sample spans more than 550,000 distinct CDR3 sequences, approximately 14% being singletons. V is TRBV20-1 and J is TRBJ2-1; either TRBD1 or TRBD2 may supply D (5 bases each). The TCR comes from a female donor in good health, serving as a healthy control. Sequencing input: memory CD4+ T cells from blood. DNA of the CDR3: TGCAGTGCTAGTAATCCAGGGAGCTCCTACAATGAGCAGTTCTTC. Protein product: CSASNPGSSYNEQFF.